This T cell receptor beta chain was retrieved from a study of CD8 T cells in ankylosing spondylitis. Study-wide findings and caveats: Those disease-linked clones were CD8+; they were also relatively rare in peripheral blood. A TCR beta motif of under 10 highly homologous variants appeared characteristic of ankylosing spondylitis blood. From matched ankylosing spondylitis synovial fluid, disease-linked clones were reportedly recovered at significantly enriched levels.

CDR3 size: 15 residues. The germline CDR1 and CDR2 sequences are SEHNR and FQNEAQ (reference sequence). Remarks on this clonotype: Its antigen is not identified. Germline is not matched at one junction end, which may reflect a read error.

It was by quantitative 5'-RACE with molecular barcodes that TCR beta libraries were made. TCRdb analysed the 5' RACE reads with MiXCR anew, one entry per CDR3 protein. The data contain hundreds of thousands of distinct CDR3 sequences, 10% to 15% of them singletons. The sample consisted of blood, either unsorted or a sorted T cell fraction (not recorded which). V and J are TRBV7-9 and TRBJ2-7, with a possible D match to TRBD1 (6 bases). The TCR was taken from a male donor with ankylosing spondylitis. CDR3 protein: CAGSPAGRGPYEQYF. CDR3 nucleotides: TGTGCCGGCAGCCCTGCGGGCAGGGGCCCCTACGAGCAGTACTTC.